This T cell receptor (beta chain) was documented in a study of radiotherapy plus CTLA-4 blockade in lung cancer. Study background: Disease control was seen in approximately 30% of patients, objective responses in more than 15%. Findings of the study overall: Tumor-origin TCR clones grew in blood after radiotherapy plus ipilimumab.

Generated by immunoSEQ multiplex PCR, the TCRdb table keeps only in-frame clones and is missing some. There are about 62,000 clones in the sample; roughly 77% occur only once, and about 4.2% lies in the top ten. The CDR3 has 13 amino acids. In germline, CDR1 is KGHSH, CDR2 LQKENI. Trimming took 3 bases from V and 5 from J, leaving 8 bases between them. This clone was found a few times. Its antigen is still unknown. Sequenced here: peripheral blood, sampled from a patient treated with radiotherapy plus ipilimumab. The sequence was collected from a human donor with non-small cell lung cancer who had a complete response to radiotherapy plus ipilimumab. This chain connects TRBV18 to TRBJ1-5; no clear D. The CDR3 nucleotides are TGTGCCAGCTCACCCAGTACAGATCAGCCCCAGCATTTT. Its translation is CASSPSTDQPQHF.